The next 4 T cell receptor beta chains were all read from a single sample in a study of T cells in Graves' hyperthyroidism and ophthalmopathy. The investigators amplified TCR beta CDR3 regions from RNA transcripts. HTBI primers drove first-round RT-PCR of the TCR CDR3. TCRdb redid the calling of the multiplex PCR reads with MiXCR, one entry per CDR3 protein. The repertoire holds hundreds of thousands of distinct CDR3 sequences, about half seen once, with 8.2% in the top ten. Material for sequencing was peripheral blood or thyroid tissue (not recorded which). The receptor set was obtained from a woman aged 18-35 years with Graves' hyperthyroidism.

This clonotype was observed many times. The gene calls are TRBV29-1 and TRBJ1-2; D is possibly TRBD1 (5 bases). The CDR3 contains 13 residues. CDR1 is SQVTM and CDR2 is ANQGSEA in the germline V gene. With 6 bases removed from V and 2 bases from J, the gap between germline ends came to 13 bases. The CDR3 loop reads CSVARDGNYGYTF. The CDR3 bases are TGCAGCGTGGCTCGGGACGGGAACTATGGCTACACCTTC.

The chain is built from TRBV6-5 and TRBJ1-5, with D possibly being TRBD1 (6 bases). Trimming took off 4 bases at V and 7 bases at J, with 14 bases between the two ends. CDR3 size: 14 residues. Germline V gene data show CDR1 as MNHEY and CDR2 as SVGAGI. The CDR3 reads CASSSKTGFQPQHF. DNA for the CDR3: TGTGCCAGCAGTTCCAAAACAGGGTTCCAGCCCCAGCATTTT.

J is TRBJ1-5 and V is TRBV19; no firm D call. Germline V gives CDR1 LNHDA, CDR2 SQIVND (reference sequence). The CDR3 is 15 residues long. With 3 bases removed from V and 3 bases from J, the gap between germline ends came to 12 bases. CDR3 loop: CASSIPGGDNQPQHF. The CDR3, as DNA: TGTGCCAGTAGTATCCCGGGCGGGGACAATCAGCCCCAGCATTTT.

Ten or more counts support this clonotype. The chain employs TRBV9 and TRBJ1-6, with D uncertain. Trimming removed 4 bases at V and 10 bases at J, with 15 bases between. The length of the CDR3 is 14 residues. The germline V gene encodes CDR1 SGDLS and CDR2 YYNGEE. The CDR3 spells CASSYSLAGSPLHF. In nucleotides, the CDR3 is TGTGCCAGCAGCTACAGCCTGGCGGGGTCACCCCTCCACTTT.